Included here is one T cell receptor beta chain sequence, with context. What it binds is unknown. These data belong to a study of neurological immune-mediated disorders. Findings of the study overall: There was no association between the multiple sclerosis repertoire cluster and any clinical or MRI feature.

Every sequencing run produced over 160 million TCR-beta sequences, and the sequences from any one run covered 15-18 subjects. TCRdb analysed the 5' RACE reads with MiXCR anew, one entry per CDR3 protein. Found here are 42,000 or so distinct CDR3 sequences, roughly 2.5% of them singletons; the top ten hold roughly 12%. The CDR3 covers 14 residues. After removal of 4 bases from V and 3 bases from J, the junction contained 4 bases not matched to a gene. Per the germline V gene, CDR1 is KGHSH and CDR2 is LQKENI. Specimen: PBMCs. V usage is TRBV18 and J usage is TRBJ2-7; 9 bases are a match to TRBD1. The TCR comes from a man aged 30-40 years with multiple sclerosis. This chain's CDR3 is CASSQLGQGYEQYF. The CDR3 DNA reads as TGTGCCAGCTCACAATTGGGACAGGGCTACGAGCAGTACTTC.